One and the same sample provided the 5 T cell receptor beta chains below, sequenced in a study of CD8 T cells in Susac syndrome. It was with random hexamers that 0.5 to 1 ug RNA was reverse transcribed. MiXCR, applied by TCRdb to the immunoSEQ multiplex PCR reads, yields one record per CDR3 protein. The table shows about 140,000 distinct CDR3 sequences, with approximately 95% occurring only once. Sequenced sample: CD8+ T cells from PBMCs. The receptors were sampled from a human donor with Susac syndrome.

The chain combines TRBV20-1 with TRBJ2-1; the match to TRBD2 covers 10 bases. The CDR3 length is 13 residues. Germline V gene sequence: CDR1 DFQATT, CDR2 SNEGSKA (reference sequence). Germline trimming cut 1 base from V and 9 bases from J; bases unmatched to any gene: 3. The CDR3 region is CSARALAGAEQFF. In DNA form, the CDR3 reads TGCAGTGCTAGAGCCCTAGCGGGAGCTGAGCAGTTCTTC.

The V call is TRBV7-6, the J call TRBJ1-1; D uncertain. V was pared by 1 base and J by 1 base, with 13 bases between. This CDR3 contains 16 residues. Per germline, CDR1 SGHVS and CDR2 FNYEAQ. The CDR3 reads CASSLVRADPNTEAFF. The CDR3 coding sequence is TGTGCCAGCAGCTTAGTTCGGGCCGACCCGAACACTGAAGCTTTCTTT.

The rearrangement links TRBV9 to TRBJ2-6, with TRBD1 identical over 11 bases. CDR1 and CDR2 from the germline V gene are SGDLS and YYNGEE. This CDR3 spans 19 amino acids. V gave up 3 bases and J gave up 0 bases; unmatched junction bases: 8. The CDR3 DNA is TGTGCCAGCAGCGAGACGGACAGGGGGCGCTTCTCTGGGGCCAACGTCCTGACTTTC. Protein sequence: CASSETDRGRFSGANVLTF. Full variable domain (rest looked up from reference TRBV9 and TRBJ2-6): DSGVTQTPKHLITATGQRVTLRCSPRSGDLSVYWYQQSLDQGLQFLIQYYNGEERAKGNILERFSAQQFPDLHSELNLSSLELGDSALYFCASSETDRGRFSGANVLTFGAGSRLTVL.

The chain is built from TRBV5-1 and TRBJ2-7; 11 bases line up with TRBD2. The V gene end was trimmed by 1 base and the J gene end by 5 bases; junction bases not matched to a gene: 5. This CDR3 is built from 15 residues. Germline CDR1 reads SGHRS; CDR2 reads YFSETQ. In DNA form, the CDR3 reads TGCGCCAGCAGCTTGAGCCTAGCGGGAGGAAACGAGCAGTACTTC. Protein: CASSLSLAGGNEQYF.

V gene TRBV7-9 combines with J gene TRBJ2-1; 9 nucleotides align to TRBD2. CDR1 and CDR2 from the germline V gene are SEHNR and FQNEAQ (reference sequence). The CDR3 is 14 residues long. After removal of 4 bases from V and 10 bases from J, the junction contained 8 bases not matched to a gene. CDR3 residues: CASSSGLAFGEQFF. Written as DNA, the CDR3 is TGTGCCAGCAGCTCGGGACTAGCTTTTGGGGAGCAGTTCTTC.